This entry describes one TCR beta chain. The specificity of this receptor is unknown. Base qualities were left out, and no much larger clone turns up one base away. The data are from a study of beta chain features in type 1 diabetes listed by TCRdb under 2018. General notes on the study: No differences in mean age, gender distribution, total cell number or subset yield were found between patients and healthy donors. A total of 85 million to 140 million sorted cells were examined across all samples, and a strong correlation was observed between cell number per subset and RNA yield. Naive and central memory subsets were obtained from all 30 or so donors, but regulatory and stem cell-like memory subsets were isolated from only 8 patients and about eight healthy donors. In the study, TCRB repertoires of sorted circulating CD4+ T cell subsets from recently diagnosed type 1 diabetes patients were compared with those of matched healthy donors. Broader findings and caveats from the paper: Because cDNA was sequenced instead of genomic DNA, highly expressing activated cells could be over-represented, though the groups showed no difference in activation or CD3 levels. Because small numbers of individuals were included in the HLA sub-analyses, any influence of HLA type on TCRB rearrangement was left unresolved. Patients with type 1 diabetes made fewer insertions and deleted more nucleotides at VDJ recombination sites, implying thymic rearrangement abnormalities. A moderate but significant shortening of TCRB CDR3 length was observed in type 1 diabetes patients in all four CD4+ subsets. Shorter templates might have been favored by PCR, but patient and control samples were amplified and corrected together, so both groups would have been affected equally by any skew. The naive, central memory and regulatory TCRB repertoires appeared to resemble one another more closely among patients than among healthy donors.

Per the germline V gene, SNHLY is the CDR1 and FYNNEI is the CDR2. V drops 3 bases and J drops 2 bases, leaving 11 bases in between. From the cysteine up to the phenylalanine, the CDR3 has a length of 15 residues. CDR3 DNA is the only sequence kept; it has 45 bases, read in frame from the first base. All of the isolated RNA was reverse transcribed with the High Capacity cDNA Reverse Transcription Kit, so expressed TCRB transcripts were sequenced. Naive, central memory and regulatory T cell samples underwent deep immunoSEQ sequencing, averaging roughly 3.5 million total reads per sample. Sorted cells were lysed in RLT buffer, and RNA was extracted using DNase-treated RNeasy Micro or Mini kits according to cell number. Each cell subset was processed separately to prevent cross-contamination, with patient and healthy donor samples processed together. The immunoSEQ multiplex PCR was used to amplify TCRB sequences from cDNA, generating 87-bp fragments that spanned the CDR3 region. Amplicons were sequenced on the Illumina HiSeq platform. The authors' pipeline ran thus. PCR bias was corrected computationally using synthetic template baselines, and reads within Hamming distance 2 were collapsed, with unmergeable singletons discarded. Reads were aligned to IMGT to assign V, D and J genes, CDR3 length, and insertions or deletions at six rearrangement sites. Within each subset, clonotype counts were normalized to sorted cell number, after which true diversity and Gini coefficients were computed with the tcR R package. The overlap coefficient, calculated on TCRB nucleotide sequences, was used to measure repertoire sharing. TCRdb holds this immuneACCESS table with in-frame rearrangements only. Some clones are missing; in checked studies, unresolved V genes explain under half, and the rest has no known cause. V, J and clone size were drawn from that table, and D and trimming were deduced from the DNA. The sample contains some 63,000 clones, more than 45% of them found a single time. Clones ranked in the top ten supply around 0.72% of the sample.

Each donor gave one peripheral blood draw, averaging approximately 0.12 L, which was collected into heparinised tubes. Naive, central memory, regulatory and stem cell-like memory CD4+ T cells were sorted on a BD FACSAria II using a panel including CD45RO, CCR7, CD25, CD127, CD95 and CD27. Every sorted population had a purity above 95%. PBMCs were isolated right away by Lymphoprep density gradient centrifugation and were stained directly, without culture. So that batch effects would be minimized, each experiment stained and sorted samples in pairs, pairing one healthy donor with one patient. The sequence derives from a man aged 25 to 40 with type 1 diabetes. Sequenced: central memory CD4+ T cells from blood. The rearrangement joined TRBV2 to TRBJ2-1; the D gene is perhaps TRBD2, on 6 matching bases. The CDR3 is CASSEGLTTYNEQFF. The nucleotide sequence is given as TGTGCCAGCAGTGAGGGACTTACTACCTACAATGAGCAGTTCTTC. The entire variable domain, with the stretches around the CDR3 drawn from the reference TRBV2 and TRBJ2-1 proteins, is EPEVTQTPSHQVTQMGQEVILRCVPISNHLYFYWYRQILGQKVEFLVSFYNNEISEKSEIFDDQFSVERPDGSNFTLKIRSTKLEDSAMYFCASSEGLTTYNEQFFGPGTRLTVL.